The 10 T cell receptor beta chains below come from one sample, sequenced in a study of blood T cell repertoires in COVID-19. Sequencing was performed with immunoSEQ multiplex PCR; in TCRdb, only in-frame clones are kept and a portion is missing. The repertoire has 65,000 to 70,000 clones, roughly three quarters of them found once; the top ten carry just under 6.5%. Input material: peripheral blood. These receptors originate from a woman aged 55-70 years with acute or convalescent COVID-19.

The chain's CDR3 is CASSPGQGRYTF. In DNA, the CDR3 is TGTGCCAGCAGTCCGGGACAGGGTCGCTACACCTTC. V and J are TRBV6-5 and TRBJ1-2, with 9 bases identical to TRBD1. The trim removed 5 bases at V and 9 bases at J, leaving 4 bases unmatched. The CDR3 contains 12 residues. Germline-derived CDR1 and CDR2 are MNHEY and SVGAGI.

This chain links TRBV3-1 (or the pseudogene TRBV3-2) with TRBJ2-2, with 9 bases identical to TRBD1. The CDR3 sequence is 16 residues long. The V segment lost 3 bases and the J segment 7 bases; nucleotides outside the gene matches: 9. Per the germline V gene, CDR1 is LGHDT and CDR2 is YNNKEL (reference sequence). CDR3 region: CASSHYLTGGNGELFF. For the CDR3, the DNA is TGTGCCAGCAGCCACTACCTCACAGGGGGCAACGGGGAGCTGTTTTTT.

This clone was detected only a few times. The V and J genes are TRBV3-1 (or the pseudogene TRBV3-2) and TRBJ2-7; D not resolved. The V end lost 0 bases, the J end lost 10 bases, and 7 bases lay between the germline ends. Germline CDR1 LGHDT, CDR2 YNNKEL (reference sequence). This CDR3 spans 11 amino acids. CDR3: CASSQERSQYF. The CDR3 nucleotides read TGTGCCAGCAGCCAAGAGAGATCCCAGTACTTC.

V usage is TRBV20-1 and J usage is TRBJ1-2; D may be TRBD1 (5 bases). This CDR3 is built from 11 residues. The V end lost 6 bases, the J end lost 12 bases, and 17 bases lay between the germline ends. The germline V gene has CDR1 DFQATT and CDR2 SNEGSKA (reference sequence). The CDR3: CSAMSNRRHTF. CDR3 sequence (DNA): TGCAGTGCCATGTCAAACAGGCGACACACCTTC.

The rearrangement uses TRBV19 and TRBJ1-1, with D perhaps TRBD1 (5 bases). The CDR3 has 17 amino acids. CDR1 and CDR2 (germline): LNHDA, SQIVND (reference sequence). Trimming cost V 5 bases and J 0 bases, with 19 bases left between them. The CDR3 DNA sequence: TGTGCCAGTAGTGAGGATTTCGTGGGGCCAATGAACACTGAAGCTTTCTTT. This translates into CASSEDFVGPMNTEAFF.

This rearrangement joins TRBV6-1 to TRBJ1-5; D remains unclear. V lost 1 base and J 8 bases, leaving 24 bases between the germline ends. The germline V gene encodes CDR1 MNHNS and CDR2 SASEGT. The CDR3 loop spans 18 amino acids. The CDR3 reads CASSEGPPRTRLGEPQHF. The CDR3 nucleotides are TGTGCCAGCAGTGAAGGCCCCCCGCGGACTCGCCTCGGGGAGCCCCAGCATTTT.

CDR3 sequence (DNA): TGTGCCAGCAGCTTAGGACAGGTGAATTCACCCCTCCACTTT. Protein product: CASSLGQVNSPLHF. The V call is TRBV7-9, the J call TRBJ1-6; TRBD1 might be the D (6 bases). The germline V gene encodes CDR1 SEHNR and CDR2 FQNEAQ (reference sequence). The germline V and J ends were trimmed by 1 base and 7 bases, with 8 bases remaining between them. The CDR3 has 14 residues.

V is TRBV9 and J is TRBJ1-4; unclear D gene. The CDR3 is made up of 16 amino acids. The germline V gene encodes CDR1 SGDLS and CDR2 YYNGEE. Trimming cost V 0 bases and J 0 bases, with 9 bases left between them. The CDR3 sequence: CASSVAAGTTNEKLFF. The CDR3 DNA reads as TGTGCCAGCAGCGTAGCTGCGGGGACAACTAATGAAAAACTGTTTTTT.

This chain joins TRBV21-1 and TRBJ1-1; the DNA was not used to check the table's D call, TRBD1. TRBV21-1 is designated a pseudogene. The CDR3 contains 14 residues. CDR3 amino acids: CASSRTGDYTEAFF. The CDR3, as DNA: TGTGCCAGCAGCAGAACAGGGGATTACACTGAAGCTTTCTTT.

The chain has TRBV4-1 and TRBJ2-5, with D perhaps matching TRBD1 (6 bases). The CDR3 has 16 amino acids. The V end lost 1 base, the J end lost 4 bases, and 16 bases lay between the germline ends. Germline V gene data show CDR1 as MGHRA and CDR2 as YSYEKL. This CDR3 is CASSQGARDTGETQYF. Here the CDR3 DNA reads TGCGCCAGCAGCCAAGGGGCCAGGGACACCGGAGAGACCCAGTACTTC.